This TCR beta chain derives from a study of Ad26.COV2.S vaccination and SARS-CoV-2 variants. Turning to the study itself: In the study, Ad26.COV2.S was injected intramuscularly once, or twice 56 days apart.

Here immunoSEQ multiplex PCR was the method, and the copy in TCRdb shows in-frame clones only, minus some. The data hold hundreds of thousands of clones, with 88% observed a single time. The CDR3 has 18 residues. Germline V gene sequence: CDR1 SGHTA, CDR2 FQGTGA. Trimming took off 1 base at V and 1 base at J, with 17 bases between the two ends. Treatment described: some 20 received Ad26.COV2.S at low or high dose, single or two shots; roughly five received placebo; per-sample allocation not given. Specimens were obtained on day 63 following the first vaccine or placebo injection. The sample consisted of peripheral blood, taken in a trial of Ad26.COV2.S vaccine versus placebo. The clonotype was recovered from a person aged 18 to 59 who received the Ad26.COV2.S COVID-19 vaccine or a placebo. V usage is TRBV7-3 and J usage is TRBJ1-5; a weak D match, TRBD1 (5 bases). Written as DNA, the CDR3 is TGTGCCAGCAGCTTAATGGGAGCAGGGATCGGAAGCAATCAGCCCCAGCATTTT. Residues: CASSLMGAGIGSNQPQHF.